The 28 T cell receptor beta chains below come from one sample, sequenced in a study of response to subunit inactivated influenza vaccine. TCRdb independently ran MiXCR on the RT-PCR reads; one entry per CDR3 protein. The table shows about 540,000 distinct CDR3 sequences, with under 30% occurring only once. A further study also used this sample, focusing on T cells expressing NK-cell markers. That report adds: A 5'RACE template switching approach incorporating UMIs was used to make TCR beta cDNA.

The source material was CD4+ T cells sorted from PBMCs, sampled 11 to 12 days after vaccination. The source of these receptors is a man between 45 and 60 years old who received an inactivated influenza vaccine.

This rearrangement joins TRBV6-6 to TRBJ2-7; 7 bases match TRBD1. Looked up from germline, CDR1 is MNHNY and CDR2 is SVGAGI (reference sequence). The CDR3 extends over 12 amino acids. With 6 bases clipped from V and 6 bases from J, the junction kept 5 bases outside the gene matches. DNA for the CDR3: TGTGCCAGCAGCCCGACAGGGATCGAGCAGTACTTC. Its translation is CASSPTGIEQYF.

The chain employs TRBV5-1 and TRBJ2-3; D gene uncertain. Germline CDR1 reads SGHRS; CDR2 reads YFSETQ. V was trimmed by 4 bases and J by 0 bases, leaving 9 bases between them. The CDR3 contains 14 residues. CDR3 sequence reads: CASSETPSTDTQYF. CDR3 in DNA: TGCGCCAGCAGCGAGACCCCTAGCACAGATACGCAGTATTTT.

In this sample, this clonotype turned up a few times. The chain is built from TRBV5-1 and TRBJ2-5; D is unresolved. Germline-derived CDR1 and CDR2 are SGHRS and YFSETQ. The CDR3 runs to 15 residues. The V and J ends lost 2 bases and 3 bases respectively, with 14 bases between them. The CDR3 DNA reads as TGCGCCAGCAGCTTTGGCACGGCAGGAGAAGAGACCCAGTACTTC. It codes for CASSFGTAGEETQYF.

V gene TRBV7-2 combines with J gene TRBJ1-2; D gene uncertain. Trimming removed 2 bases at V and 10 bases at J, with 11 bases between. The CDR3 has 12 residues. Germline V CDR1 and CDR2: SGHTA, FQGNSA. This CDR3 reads CASSLRTAPYTF. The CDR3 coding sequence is TGTGCCAGCAGCTTAAGAACAGCCCCCTACACCTTC.

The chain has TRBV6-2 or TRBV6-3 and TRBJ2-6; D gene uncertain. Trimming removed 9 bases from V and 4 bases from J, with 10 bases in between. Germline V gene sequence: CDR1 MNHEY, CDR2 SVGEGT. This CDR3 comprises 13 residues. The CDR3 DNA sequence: TGTGCCAGTACCCGAGAGGGGGCCAACGTCCTGACTTTC. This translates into CASTREGANVLTF.

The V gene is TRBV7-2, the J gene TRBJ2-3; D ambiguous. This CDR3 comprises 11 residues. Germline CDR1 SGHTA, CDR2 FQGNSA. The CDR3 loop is CVVSGTDTQYF. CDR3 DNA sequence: TGTGTCGTGTCTGGCACAGATACGCAGTATTTT. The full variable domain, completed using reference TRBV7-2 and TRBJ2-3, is GAGVSQSPSNKVTEKGKDVELRCDPISGHTALYWYRQSLGQGLEFLIYFQGNSAPDKSGLPSDRFSAERTGGSVSTLTIQRTQQEDSAVYLCVVSGTDTQYFGPGTRLTVL.

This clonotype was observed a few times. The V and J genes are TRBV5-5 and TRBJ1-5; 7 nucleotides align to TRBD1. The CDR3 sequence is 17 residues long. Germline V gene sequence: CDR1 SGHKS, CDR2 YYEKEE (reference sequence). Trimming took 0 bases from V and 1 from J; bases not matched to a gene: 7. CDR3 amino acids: CASSLGQGGRSNQPQHF. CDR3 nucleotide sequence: TGTGCCAGCAGCTTGGGACAGGGAGGACGGAGCAATCAGCCCCAGCATTTT.

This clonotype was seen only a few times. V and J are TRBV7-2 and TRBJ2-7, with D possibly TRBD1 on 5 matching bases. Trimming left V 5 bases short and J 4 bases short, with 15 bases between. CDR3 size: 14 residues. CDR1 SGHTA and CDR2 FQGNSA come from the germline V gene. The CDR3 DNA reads TGTGCCAGCAGCGCCGACAGCATACGTTACGAGCAGTACTTC. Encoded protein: CASSADSIRYEQYF.

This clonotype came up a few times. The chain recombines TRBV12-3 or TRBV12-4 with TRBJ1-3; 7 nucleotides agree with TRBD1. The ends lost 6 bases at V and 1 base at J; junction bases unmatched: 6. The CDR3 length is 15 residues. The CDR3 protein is CASSRQGSSGNTIYF. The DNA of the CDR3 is TGTGCCAGCAGCAGACAGGGAAGTTCTGGAAACACCATATATTTT.

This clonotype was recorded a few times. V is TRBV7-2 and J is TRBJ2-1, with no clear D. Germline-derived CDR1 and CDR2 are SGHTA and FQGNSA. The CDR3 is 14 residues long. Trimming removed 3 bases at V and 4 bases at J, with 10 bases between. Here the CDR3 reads CASSFGSGYNEQFF. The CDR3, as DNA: TGTGCCAGCAGCTTTGGATCCGGATACAATGAGCAGTTCTTC.

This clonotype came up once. CDR3 loop: CASSEARAGVSGNEQFF. As DNA, the CDR3 is TGTGCCAGCAGTGAAGCGCGGGCGGGAGTGTCGGGCAATGAGCAGTTCTTC. The rearrangement uses TRBV6-1 and TRBJ2-1; 7 bases map to TRBD2. Germline CDR1 MNHNS, CDR2 SASEGT. Trimming removed 0 bases from V and 6 bases from J; junction bases left unmatched: 11. This CDR3 comprises 17 residues.

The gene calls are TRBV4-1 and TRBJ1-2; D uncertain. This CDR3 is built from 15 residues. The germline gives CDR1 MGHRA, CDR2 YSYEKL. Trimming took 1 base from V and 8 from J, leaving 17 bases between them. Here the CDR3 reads CASSQAGLKSGGYTF. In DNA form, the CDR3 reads TGCGCCAGCAGCCAAGCGGGCCTTAAATCGGGAGGCTACACCTTC.

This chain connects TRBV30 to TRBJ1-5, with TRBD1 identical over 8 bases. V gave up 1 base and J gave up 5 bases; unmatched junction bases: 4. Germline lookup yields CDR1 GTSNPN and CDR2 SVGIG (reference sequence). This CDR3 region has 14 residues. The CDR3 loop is CAWSGTGFDQPQHF. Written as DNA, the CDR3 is TGTGCCTGGAGTGGGACAGGGTTCGATCAGCCCCAGCATTTT.

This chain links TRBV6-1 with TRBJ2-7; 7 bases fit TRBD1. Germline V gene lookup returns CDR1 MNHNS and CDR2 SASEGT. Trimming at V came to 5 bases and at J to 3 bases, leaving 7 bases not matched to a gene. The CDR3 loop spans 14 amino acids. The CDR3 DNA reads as TGTGCCAGCAGTCTGACAGGGAAGGGCTACGAGCAGTACTTC. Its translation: CASSLTGKGYEQYF.

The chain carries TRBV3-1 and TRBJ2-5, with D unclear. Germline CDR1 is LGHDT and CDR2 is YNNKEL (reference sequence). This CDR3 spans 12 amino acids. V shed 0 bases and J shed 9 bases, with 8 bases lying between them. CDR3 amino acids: CASSQDEKAQYF. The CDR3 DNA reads TGTGCCAGCAGCCAAGACGAAAAGGCCCAGTACTTC.

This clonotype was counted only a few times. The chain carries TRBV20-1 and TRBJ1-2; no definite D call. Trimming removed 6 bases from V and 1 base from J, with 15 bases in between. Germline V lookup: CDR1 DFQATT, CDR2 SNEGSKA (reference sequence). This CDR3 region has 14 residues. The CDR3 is CSAPARRNNYGYTF. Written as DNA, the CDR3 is TGCAGTGCCCCCGCACGGAGAAATAACTATGGCTACACCTTC.

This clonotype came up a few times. DNA for the CDR3: TGTGCCAGCAGCTTAGACTCAGGCCACCAAGAGACCCAGTACTTC. As protein: CASSLDSGHQETQYF. The chain employs TRBV7-2 and TRBJ2-5, with no clear D. From germline, CDR1 is SGHTA and CDR2 FQGNSA. The CDR3 is 15 amino acids. V gave up 1 base and J gave up 0 bases, with 9 bases separating them.

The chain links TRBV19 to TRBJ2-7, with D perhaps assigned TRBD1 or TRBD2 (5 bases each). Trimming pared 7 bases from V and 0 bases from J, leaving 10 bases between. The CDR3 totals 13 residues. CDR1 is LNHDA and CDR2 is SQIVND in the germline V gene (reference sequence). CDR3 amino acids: CASTPGSSYEQYF. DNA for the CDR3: TGTGCCAGTACCCCAGGGAGCTCCTACGAGCAGTACTTC.

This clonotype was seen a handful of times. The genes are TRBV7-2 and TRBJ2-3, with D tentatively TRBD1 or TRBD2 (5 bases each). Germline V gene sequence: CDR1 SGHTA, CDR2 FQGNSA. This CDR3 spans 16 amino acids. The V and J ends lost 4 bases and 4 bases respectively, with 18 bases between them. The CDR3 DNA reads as TGTGCCAGCAGCTCTCGTACTTCTAGAGGGGCAGATACGCAGTATTTT. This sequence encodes CASSSRTSRGADTQYF.

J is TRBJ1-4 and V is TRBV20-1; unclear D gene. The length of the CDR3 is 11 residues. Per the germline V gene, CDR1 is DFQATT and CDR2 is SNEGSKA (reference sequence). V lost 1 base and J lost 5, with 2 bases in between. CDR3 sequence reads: CSARVNEKLFF. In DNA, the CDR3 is TGCAGTGCTAGAGTAAATGAAAAACTGTTTTTT.

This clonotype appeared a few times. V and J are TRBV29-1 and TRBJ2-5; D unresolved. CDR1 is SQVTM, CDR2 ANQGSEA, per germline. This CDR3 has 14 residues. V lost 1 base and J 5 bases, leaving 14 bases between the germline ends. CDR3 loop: CSVEAIRDRETQYF. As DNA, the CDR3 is TGCAGCGTTGAAGCCATCCGTGATAGGGAGACCCAGTACTTC.

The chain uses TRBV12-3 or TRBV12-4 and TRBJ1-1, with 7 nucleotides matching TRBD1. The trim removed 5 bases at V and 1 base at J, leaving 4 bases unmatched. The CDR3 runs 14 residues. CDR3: CASSPRGGNTEAFF. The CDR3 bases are TGTGCCAGCAGTCCCAGGGGGGGGAACACTGAAGCTTTCTTT.

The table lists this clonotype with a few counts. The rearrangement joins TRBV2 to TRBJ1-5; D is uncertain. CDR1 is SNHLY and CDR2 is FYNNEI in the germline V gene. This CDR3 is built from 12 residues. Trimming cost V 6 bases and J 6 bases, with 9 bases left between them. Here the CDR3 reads CASRGIGQPQHF. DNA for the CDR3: TGTGCCAGCAGGGGGATAGGTCAGCCCCAGCATTTT.

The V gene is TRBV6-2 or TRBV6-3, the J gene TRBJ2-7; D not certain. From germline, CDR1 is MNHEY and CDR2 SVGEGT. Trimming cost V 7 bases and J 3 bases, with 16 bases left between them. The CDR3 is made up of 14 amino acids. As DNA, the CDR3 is TGTGCCAGCACTGATCACGAGATTGTCTACGAGCAGTACTTC. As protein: CASTDHEIVYEQYF.

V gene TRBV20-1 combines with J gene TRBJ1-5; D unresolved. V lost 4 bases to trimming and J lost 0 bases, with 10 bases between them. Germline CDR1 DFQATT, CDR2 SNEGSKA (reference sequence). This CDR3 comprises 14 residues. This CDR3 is CSAIERNSNQPQHF. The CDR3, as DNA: TGCAGTGCTATAGAACGAAATAGCAATCAGCCCCAGCATTTT.

The CDR3 DNA reads as TGCAGTGCTAGAGATCTGGGTAGCGGGAACCTCGACGAGCAGTACTTC. As protein: CSARDLGSGNLDEQYF. This rearrangement joins TRBV20-1 to TRBJ2-7, with TRBD2 matching over 8 bases. V lost 0 bases, J lost 5 bases, and 12 bases stayed unmatched. Per germline, CDR1 DFQATT and CDR2 SNEGSKA (reference sequence). This CDR3 is built from 16 residues.

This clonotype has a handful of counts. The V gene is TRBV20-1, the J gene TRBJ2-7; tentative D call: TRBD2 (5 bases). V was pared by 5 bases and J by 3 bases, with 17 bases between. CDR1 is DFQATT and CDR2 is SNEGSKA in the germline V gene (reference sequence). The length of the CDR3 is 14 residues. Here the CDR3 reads CSAASAESIYEQYF. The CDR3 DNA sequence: TGCAGTGCTGCCTCAGCGGAGTCAATCTACGAGCAGTACTTC.

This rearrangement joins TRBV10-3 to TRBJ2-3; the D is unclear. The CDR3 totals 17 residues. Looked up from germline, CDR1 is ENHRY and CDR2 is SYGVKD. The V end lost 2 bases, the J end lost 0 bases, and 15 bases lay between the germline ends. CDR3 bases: TGTGCCATCAGTGAGGATAGGTCCATCTCTAGCACAGATACGCAGTATTTT. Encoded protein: CAISEDRSISSTDTQYF.